The clone carrying this T cell receptor beta chain was seen a single time. Its antigen is unknown. These data come from a study of cytomegalovirus exposure and HLA in healthy donors. Findings of the study overall: Presence/absence analyses treated sequencing depth as roughly uniform across donors. The analysis excluded some indistinguishable V segments, including TRBV6-2 and TRBV6-3.

PCR was performed using 60 Vbeta and 13 Jbeta primers. Assay used: immunoSEQ multiplex PCR; TCRdb lists only in-frame clones, some missing. The sample yields under 100,000 clones, around 75% seen once. With 4 bases removed from V and 2 bases from J, the gap between germline ends came to 16 bases. CDR1 and CDR2 (germline): SGHRS, YFSETQ. This CDR3 is built from 16 residues. The V and J genes are TRBV5-1 and TRBJ2-1; possible D gene TRBD2, 7 bases. Material for sequencing was PBMCs. This sequence was found in a man in his forties in good health and CMV-seronegative. This CDR3 is CASSPQAGATYNEQFF. The CDR3 DNA sequence: TGCGCCAGCAGCCCTCAGGCGGGGGCGACCTACAATGAGCAGTTCTTC.